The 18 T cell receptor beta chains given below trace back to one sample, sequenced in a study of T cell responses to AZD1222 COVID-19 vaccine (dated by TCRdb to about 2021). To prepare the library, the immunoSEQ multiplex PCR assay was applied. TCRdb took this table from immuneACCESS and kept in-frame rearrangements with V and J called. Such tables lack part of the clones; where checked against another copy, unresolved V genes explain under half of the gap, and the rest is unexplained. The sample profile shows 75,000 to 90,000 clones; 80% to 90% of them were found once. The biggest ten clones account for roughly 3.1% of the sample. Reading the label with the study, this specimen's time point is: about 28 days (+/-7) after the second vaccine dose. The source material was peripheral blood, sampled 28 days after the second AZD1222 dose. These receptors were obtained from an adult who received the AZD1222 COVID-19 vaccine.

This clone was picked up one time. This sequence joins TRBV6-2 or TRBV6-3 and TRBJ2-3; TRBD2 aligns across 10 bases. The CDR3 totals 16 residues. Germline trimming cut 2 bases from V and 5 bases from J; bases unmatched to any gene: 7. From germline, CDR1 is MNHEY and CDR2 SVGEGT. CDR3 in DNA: TGTGCCAGCAGTTACCTTCAGCGGGAGGGCCGAGATACGCAGTATTTT. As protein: CASSYLQREGRDTQYF.

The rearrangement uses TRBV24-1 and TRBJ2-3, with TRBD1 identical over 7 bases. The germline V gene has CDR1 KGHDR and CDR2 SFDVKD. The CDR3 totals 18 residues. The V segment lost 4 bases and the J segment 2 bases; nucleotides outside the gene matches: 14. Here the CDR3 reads CATSDPGAAGGFTDTQYF. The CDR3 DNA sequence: TGTGCCACCAGTGACCCCGGGGCGGCAGGGGGATTCACAGATACGCAGTATTTT.

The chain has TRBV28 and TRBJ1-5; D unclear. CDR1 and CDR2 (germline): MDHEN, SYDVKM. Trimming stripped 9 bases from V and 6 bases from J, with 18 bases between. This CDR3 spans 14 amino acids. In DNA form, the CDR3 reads TGTGCCAGTAACTATGTGGGCCTTGTTCAGCCCCAGCATTTT. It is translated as CASNYVGLVQPQHF.

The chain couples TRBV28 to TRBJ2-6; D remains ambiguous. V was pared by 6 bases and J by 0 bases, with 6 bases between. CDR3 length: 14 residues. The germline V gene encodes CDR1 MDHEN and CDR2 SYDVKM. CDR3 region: CASSLISGANVLTF. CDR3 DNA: TGTGCCAGCAGCCTCATCTCTGGGGCCAACGTCCTGACTTTC. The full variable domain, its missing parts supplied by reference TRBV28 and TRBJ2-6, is DVKVTQSSRYLVKRTGEKVFLECVQDMDHENMFWYRQDPGLGLRLIYFSYDVKMKEKGDIPEGYSVSREKKERFSLILESASTNQTSMYLCASSLISGANVLTFGAGSRLTVL.

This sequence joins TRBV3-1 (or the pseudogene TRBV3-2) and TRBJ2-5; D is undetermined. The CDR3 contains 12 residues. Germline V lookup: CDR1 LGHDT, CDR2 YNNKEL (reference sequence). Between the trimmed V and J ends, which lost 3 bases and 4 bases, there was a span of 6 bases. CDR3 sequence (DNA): TGTGCCAGCAGCCATTTGGGAGAGACCCAGTACTTC. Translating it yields CASSHLGETQYF.

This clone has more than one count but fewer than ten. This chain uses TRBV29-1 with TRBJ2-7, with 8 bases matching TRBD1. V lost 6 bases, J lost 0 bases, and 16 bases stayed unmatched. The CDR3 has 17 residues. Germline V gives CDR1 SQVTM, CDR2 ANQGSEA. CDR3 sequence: CSVATPAGTGLSYEQYF. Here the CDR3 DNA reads TGCAGCGTCGCTACACCGGCCGGGACAGGTCTCTCCTACGAGCAGTACTTC.

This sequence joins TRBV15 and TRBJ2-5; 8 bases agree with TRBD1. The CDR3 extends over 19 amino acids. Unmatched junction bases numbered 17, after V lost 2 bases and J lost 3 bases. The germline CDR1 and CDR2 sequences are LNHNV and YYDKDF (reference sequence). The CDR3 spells CATSRQPAGQGSFEETQYF. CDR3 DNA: TGTGCCACCAGCAGACAACCGGCAGGACAGGGAAGTTTTGAAGAGACCCAGTACTTC. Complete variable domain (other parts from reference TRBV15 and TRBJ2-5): DAMVIQNPRYQVTQFGKPVTLSCSQTLNHNVMYWYQQKSSQAPKLLFHYYDKDFNNEADTPDNFQSRRPNTSFCFLDIRSPGLGDTAMYLCATSRQPAGQGSFEETQYFGPGTRLLVL.

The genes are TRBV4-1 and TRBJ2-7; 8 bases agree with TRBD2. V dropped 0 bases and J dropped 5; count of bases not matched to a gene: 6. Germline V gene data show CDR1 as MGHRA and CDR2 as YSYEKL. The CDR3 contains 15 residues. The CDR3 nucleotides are TGCGCCAGCAGCCAAGATGAGGGACTAGAAAACGAGCAGTACTTC. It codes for CASSQDEGLENEQYF.

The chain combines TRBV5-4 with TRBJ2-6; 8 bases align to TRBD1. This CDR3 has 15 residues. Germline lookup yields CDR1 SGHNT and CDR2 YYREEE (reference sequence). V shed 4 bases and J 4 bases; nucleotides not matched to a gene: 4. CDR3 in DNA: TGTGCCAGCAGCGGACAGGGTTCCGGGGCCAACGTCCTGACTTTC. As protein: CASSGQGSGANVLTF.

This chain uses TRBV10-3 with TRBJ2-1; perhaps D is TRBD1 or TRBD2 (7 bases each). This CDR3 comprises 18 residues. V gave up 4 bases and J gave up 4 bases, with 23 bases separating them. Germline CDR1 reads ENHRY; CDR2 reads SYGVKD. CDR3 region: CAISALPGGQSSYNEQFF. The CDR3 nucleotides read TGTGCCATCAGTGCACTACCGGGGGGACAGTCCTCATACAATGAGCAGTTCTTC.

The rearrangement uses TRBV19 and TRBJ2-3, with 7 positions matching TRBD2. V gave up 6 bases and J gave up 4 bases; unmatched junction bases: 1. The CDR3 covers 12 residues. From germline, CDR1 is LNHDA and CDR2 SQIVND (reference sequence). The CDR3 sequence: CASRRGSDTQYF. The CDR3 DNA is TGTGCCAGTAGGCGGGGGTCAGATACGCAGTATTTT.

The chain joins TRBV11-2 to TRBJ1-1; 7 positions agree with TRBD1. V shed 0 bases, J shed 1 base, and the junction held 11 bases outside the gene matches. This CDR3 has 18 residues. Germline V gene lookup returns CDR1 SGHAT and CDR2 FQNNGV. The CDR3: CASSLDNLPGQTNTEAFF. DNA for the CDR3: TGTGCCAGCAGCTTAGACAATCTACCGGGACAGACGAACACTGAAGCTTTCTTT. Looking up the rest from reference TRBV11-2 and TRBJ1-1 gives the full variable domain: EAGVAQSPRYKIIEKRQSVAFWCNPISGHATLYWYQQILGQGPKLLIQFQNNGVVDDSQLPKDRFSAERLKGVDSTLKIQPAKLEDSAVYLCASSLDNLPGQTNTEAFFGQGTRLTVV.

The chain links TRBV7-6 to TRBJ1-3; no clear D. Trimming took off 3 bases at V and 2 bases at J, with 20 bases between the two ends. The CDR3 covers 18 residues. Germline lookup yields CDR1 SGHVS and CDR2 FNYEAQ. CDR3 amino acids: CASSLRSGVDRPGNTIYF. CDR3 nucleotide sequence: TGTGCCAGCAGCTTGAGGAGTGGGGTCGACCGTCCTGGAAACACCATATATTTT.

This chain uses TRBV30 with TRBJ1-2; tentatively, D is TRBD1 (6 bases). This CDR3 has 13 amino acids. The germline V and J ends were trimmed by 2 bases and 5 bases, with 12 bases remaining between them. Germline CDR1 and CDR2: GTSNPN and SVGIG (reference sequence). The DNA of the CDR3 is TGTGCCTGGAGTACACAGGGAGGATATGGCTACACCTTC. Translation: CAWSTQGGYGYTF.

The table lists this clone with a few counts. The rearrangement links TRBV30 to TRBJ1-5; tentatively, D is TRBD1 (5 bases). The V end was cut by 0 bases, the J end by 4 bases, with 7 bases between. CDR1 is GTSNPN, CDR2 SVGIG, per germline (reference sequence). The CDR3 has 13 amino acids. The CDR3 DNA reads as TGTGCCTGGAGTGTCAGGGTAAATCAGCCCCAGCATTTT. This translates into CAWSVRVNQPQHF.

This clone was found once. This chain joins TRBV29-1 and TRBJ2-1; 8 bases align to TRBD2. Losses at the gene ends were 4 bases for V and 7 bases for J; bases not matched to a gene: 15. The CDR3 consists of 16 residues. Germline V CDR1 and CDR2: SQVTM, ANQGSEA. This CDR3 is CSVVSPAGAIANEQFF. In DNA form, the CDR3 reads TGCAGCGTTGTATCACCAGCGGGAGCTATCGCGAATGAGCAGTTCTTC.

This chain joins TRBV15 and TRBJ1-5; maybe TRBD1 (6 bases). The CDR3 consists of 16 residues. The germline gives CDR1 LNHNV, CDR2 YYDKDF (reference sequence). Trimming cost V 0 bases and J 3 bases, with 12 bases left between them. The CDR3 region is CATSRDVWDINQPQHF. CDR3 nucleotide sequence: TGTGCCACCAGCAGAGATGTTTGGGACATCAATCAGCCCCAGCATTTT. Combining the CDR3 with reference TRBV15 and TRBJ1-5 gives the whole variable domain DAMVIQNPRYQVTQFGKPVTLSCSQTLNHNVMYWYQQKSSQAPKLLFHYYDKDFNNEADTPDNFQSRRPNTSFCFLDIRSPGLGDTAMYLCATSRDVWDINQPQHFGDGTRLSIL.

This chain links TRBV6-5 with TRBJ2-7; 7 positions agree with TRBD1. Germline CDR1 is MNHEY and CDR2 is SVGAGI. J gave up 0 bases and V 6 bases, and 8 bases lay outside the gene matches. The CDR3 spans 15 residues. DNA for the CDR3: TGTGCCAGCAGACAACACAGGGACAGCTCCTACGAGCAGTACTTC. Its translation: CASRQHRDSSYEQYF.